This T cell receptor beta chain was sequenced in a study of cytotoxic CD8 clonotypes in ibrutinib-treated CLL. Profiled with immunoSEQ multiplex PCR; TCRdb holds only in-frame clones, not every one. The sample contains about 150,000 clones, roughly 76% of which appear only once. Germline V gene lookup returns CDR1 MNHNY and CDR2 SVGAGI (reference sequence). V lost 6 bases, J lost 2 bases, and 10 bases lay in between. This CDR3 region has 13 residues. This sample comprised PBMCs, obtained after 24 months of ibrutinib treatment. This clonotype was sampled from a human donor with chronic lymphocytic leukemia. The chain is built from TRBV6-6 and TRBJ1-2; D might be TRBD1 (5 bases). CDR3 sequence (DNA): TGTGCCAGCAGGGGACGGGGGAACTATGGCTACACCTTC. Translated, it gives CASRGRGNYGYTF.